This TCR beta chain comes out of a study of T cell repertoires in cytomegalovirus infection. Background on the study: Recently identified HLA-C-restricted CMV epitopes and well-studied HLA-B-restricted CMV epitopes were used by the study. Both CMV infection and a matching HLA type were indicated by public TCR beta signatures.

Each CDR3 protein gets one entry after TCRdb re-called the reads with MiXCR. The sample lists 650,000 to 900,000 distinct CDR3 sequences, 25% to 30% occurring once. The trim removed 1 base at V and 4 bases at J, leaving 4 bases unmatched. From germline, CDR1 is SGHTA and CDR2 FQGNSA. The CDR3 spans 15 residues. This clonotype was detected many times. Its antigen remains unknown. Overall study results and limits: Of the TCR beta families, the public ones yielded a cumulative frequency that identified carriers of CMV plus the relevant HLA. HLA-C-restricted CMV clonotypes gave the most frequent clonotype in two of eight donors.

This receptor was identified in a human donor in good health (CMV status not recorded). Some clones in this sample may be carry-over from other donors' samples. This specimen consisted of cultured CD8+ T cells from PBMCs, obtained from culture after CMV antigen stimulation. This chain links TRBV7-2 with TRBJ2-1; 7 bases map to TRBD1. DNA for the CDR3: TGTGCCAGCAGCTTAGAGGGGGCTTCGTACAATGAGCAGTTCTTC. It specifies CASSLEGASYNEQFF.